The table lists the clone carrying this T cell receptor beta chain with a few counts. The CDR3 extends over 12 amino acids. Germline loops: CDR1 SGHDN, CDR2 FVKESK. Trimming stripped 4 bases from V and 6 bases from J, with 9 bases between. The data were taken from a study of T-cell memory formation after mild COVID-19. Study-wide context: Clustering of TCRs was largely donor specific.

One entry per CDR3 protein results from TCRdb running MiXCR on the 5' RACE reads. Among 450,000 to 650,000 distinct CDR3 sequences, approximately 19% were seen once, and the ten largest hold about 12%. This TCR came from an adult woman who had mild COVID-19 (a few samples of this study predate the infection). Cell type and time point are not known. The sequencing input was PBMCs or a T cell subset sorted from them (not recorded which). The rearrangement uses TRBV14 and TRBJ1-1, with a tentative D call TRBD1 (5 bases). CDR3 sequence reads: CASSPRVAEAFF. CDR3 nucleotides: TGTGCCAGCAGCCCCAGGGTTGCTGAAGCTTTCTTT. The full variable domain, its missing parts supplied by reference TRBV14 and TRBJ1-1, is EAGVTQFPSHSVIEKGQTVTLRCDPISGHDNLYWYRRVMGKEIKFLLHFVKESKQDESGMPNNRFLAERTGGTYSTLKVQPAELEDSGVYFCASSPRVAEAFFGQGTRLTVV.